This passage covers 8 T cell receptor beta chains from one sample sequenced in a study of cytomegalovirus exposure and HLA in healthy donors. The study ran its PCR with 60 Vbeta and 13 Jbeta primers. Sequencing was performed with immunoSEQ multiplex PCR; in TCRdb, only in-frame clones are kept and a portion is missing. Here the sample spans a few hundred thousand clones, approximately 80% being singletons. Sequencing used PBMCs. These receptors were collected from a girl aged 2-10 years in good health and CMV-seronegative.

V gene TRBV6-6 combines with J gene TRBJ2-7; weak D call: TRBD2 (6 bases). Trimming left V 4 bases short and J 5 bases short, with 12 bases between. Germline CDR1 is MNHNY and CDR2 is SVGAGI (reference sequence). The CDR3 is made up of 13 amino acids. CDR3: CASSLEGLHEQYF. The CDR3 coding sequence is TGTGCCAGCAGTTTGGAGGGGTTGCACGAGCAGTACTTC.

The chain is built from TRBV6-5 and TRBJ2-1; 8 positions match TRBD2. Germline CDR1 MNHEY, CDR2 SVGAGI. V dropped 8 bases and J dropped 15; count of bases not matched to a gene: 15. The CDR3 consists of 13 residues. CDR3 sequence: CASRGVAGRLPFF. CDR3 sequence (DNA): TGTGCCAGCCGGGGGGTAGCGGGAAGGTTACCGTTCTTC.

The CDR3: CASSPGGPYEQYF. In DNA form, the CDR3 reads TGTGCCAGCAGCCCAGGTGGGCCCTACGAGCAGTACTTC. The chain uses TRBV6-5 and TRBJ2-7; D call uncertain. The CDR3 extends over 13 amino acids. The V gene's germline CDR1 is MNHEY and CDR2 SVGAGI. V shed 6 bases and J shed 2 bases, with 11 bases lying between them.

Here the CDR3 reads CASSIGGTGGPYWARYGYTF. DNA of the CDR3: TGTGCCAGTAGTATAGGAGGTACAGGGGGCCCCTACTGGGCTCGCTATGGCTACACCTTC. The chain uses TRBV19 and TRBJ1-2, with TRBD1 matching 9 bases. Trimming cost V 1 base and J 4 bases; bases outside gene matches: 19. Germline V gene data show CDR1 as LNHDA and CDR2 as SQIVND (reference sequence). The length of the CDR3 is 20 residues. Supplemented by reference TRBV19 and TRBJ1-2, the full variable domain reads DGGITQSPKYLFRKEGQNVTLSCEQNLNHDAMYWYRQDPGQGLRLIYYSQIVNDFQKGDIAEGYSVSREKKESFPLTVTSAQKNPTAFYLCASSIGGTGGPYWARYGYTFGSGTRLTVV.

V usage is TRBV6-6 and J usage is TRBJ2-3, with D possibly TRBD1 on 7 matching bases. This CDR3 contains 16 residues. Germline assignment: CDR1 MNHNY and CDR2 SVGAGI (reference sequence). The V end lost 0 bases, the J end lost 5 bases, and 15 bases lay between the germline ends. CDR3 amino acids: CASSYSRQGEEDTQYF. CDR3 bases: TGTGCCAGCAGTTACTCTAGGCAGGGGGAGGAAGATACGCAGTATTTT.

This chain uses TRBV7-9 with TRBJ2-1; D is ambiguous. The CDR3 contains 11 residues. Germline V gene sequence: CDR1 SEHNR, CDR2 FQNEAQ (reference sequence). The ends were cut back, 5 bases at V and 8 bases at J, with 7 bases in the middle. The CDR3 loop reads CASSPQDEQFF. In DNA, the CDR3 is TGTGCCAGCAGCCCTCAGGATGAGCAGTTCTTC.

The V gene is TRBV5-1, the J gene TRBJ2-5; TRBD2 agrees at 10 bases. The CDR3 runs to 15 residues. CDR1 and CDR2 from the germline V gene are SGHRS and YFSETQ. The V gene end was trimmed by 5 bases and the J gene end by 5 bases; junction bases not matched to a gene: 9. CDR3 region: CASSPSGRAGETQYF. CDR3 bases: TGCGCCAGCAGTCCGAGCGGGAGGGCTGGCGAGACCCAGTACTTC.

The V gene is TRBV19, the J gene TRBJ2-3; 12 bases align to TRBD2. Germline values: CDR1 LNHDA, CDR2 SQIVND (reference sequence). CDR3 length: 15 amino acids. Losses at the gene ends were 1 base for V and 7 bases for J; bases not matched to a gene: 3. CDR3 sequence: CASSIGTSGVYTQYF. As DNA, the CDR3 is TGTGCCAGTAGTATAGGGACTAGCGGGGTATATACGCAGTATTTT.